The 6 T cell receptor beta chains reported below all come from one sample, sequenced in a study of blood T cell repertoires in COVID-19. The method was immunoSEQ multiplex PCR; TCRdb's version includes in-frame clones alone and lacks a portion of them. The sample gives 180,000 or so clones, roughly 86% of which show up once; under 3% is in the top ten. The sequenced material came from peripheral blood. These receptors were collected from a woman aged 25 to 39 with active or convalescent COVID-19.

This clone has just one count. This chain links TRBV5-5 with TRBJ1-6; D gene unclear. V lost 2 bases, J lost 7 bases, and 10 bases lay in between. Looked up from germline, CDR1 is SGHKS and CDR2 is YYEKEE (reference sequence). CDR3 length: 14 residues. The DNA for the CDR3 is TGTGCCAGCAGCTTCCTCCCAGAAAATTCACCCCTCCACTTT. Protein: CASSFLPENSPLHF.

The count of this clone is one. CDR3 nucleotides: TGTGCCAGCAGCACGGGGGGGGATTACAATGAGCAGTTCTTC. This translates into CASSTGGDYNEQFF. The V gene is TRBV9, the J gene TRBJ2-1; TRBD2 agrees at 8 bases. V lost 4 bases, J lost 4 bases, and 4 bases stayed unmatched. The CDR3 consists of 14 residues. Germline CDR1 SGDLS, CDR2 YYNGEE.

This clone is judged large. The gene calls are TRBV5-4 and TRBJ1-2; D may be TRBD1 (6 bases). Germline V gives CDR1 SGHNT, CDR2 YYREEE (reference sequence). The CDR3 extends over 13 amino acids. V dropped 3 bases and J dropped 4 bases, with 10 bases sitting between them. The CDR3 protein is CASSSRTAYGYTF. The DNA for the CDR3 is TGTGCCAGCAGCTCACGGACAGCCTATGGCTACACCTTC.

The chain is built from TRBV24-1 and TRBJ2-1, with D perhaps matching TRBD1 (5 bases). This CDR3 region has 12 residues. V was shortened by 2 bases and J by 8 bases, with 6 bases between the two germline ends. CDR1 is KGHDR, CDR2 SFDVKD, per germline. The CDR3 spells CATSDSGYEQFF. Here the CDR3 DNA reads TGTGCCACCAGTGATTCAGGGTATGAGCAGTTCTTC.

V and J are TRBV7-2 and TRBJ2-1; weak D call: TRBD2 (6 bases). From germline, CDR1 is SGHTA and CDR2 FQGNSA. V dropped 5 bases and J dropped 7 bases, with 12 bases sitting between them. CDR3 size: 13 residues. The CDR3 loop is CASSQGGGNEQFF. The CDR3 DNA sequence: TGTGCCAGCAGCCAAGGAGGAGGGAATGAGCAGTTCTTC.

This rearrangement joins TRBV9 to TRBJ2-5; 9 nucleotides agree with TRBD2. Unmatched junction bases numbered 8, after V lost 4 bases and J lost 1 base. This CDR3 region has 16 residues. From germline, CDR1 is SGDLS and CDR2 YYNGEE. Here the CDR3 reads CASSIHSGGIQETQYF. The CDR3 bases are TGTGCCAGCAGCATTCATAGCGGGGGTATCCAAGAGACCCAGTACTTC.